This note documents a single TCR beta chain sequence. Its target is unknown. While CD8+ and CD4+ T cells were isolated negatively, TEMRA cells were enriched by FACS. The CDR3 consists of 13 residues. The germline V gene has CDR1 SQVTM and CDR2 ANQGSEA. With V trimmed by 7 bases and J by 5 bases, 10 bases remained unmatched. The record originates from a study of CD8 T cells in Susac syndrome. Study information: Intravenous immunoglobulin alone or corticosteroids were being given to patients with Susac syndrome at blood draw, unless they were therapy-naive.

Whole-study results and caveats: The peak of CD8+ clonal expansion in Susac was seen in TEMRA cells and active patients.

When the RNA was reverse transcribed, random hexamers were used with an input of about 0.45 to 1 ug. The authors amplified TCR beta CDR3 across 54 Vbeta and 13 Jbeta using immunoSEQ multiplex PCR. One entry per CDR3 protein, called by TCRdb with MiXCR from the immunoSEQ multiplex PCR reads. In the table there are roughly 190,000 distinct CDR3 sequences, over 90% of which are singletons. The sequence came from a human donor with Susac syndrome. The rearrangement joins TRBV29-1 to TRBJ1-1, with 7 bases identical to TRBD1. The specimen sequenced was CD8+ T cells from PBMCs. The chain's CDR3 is CSGAGTEYTEAFF. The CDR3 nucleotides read TGCAGCGGAGCCGGGACAGAATATACTGAAGCTTTCTTT.